The 4 T cell receptor beta chains below were found in one sample sequenced in a study of early stage breast cancer tumors. Some clones are missing from TCRdb's copy, which holds only in-frame ones; the method was immunoSEQ multiplex PCR. The repertoire has fewer than 35,000 clones, under 75% of them found once; the top ten carry approximately 35%. The sample consisted of blood. These receptor sequences come from a person aged 45 to 59 with breast cancer.

This clone has only a few counts. This chain connects TRBV7-9 to TRBJ2-7, with D hard to call. Per germline, CDR1 SEHNR and CDR2 FQNEAQ (reference sequence). Between the trimmed V and J ends, which lost 0 bases and 3 bases, there was a span of 6 bases. This CDR3 spans 13 amino acids. This chain's CDR3 is CASSLATDYEQYF. The CDR3 DNA reads TGTGCCAGCAGCTTAGCGACGGACTACGAGCAGTACTTC.

This chain links TRBV15 with TRBJ2-3; no definite D call. The ends were cut back, 5 bases at V and 2 bases at J, with 8 bases in the middle. CDR1 LNHNV and CDR2 YYDKDF come from the germline V gene (reference sequence). The CDR3 totals 13 residues. CDR3 DNA: TGTGCCACCAGCGGAACATTCACAGATACGCAGTATTTT. It yields the protein CATSGTFTDTQYF.

The J gene is TRBJ1-2, the V gene TRBV6-1; D gene unclear. CDR3 length: 13 residues. V was shortened by 0 bases and J by 9 bases, with 11 bases between the two germline ends. The V gene's germline CDR1 is MNHNS and CDR2 SASEGT. The CDR3 here is CASSEAAQYRYTF. CDR3 coding DNA: TGTGCCAGCAGTGAAGCTGCTCAGTATCGCTACACCTTC.

This clone was recorded at least ten times. This sequence joins TRBV5-5 and TRBJ2-5; 9 nucleotides agree with TRBD1. V was clipped by 2 bases and J by 4 bases; unmatched bases: 9. Germline CDR1 and CDR2: SGHKS and YYEKEE (reference sequence). The CDR3 loop spans 16 amino acids. CDR3 amino acids: CASSFPGQGFGETQYF. Written as DNA, the CDR3 is TGTGCCAGCAGCTTCCCGGGACAGGGATTCGGAGAGACCCAGTACTTC.